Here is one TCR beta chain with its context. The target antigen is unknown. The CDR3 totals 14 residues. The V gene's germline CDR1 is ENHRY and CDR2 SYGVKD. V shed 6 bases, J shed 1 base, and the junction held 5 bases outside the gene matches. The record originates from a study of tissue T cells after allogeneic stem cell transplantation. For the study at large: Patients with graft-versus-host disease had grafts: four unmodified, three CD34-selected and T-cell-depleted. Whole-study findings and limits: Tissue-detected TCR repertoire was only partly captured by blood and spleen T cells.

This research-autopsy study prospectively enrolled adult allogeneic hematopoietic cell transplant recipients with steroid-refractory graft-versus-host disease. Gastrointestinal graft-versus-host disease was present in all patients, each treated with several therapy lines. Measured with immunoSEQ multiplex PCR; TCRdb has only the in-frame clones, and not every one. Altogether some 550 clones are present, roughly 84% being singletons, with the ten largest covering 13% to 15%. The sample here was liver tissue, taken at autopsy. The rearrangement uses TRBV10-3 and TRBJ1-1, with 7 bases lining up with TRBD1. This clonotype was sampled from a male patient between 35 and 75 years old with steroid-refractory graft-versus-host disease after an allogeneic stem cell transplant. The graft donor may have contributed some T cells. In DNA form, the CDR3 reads TGTGCCATCAGGGAAAGGACAGGGAACACTGAAGCTTTCTTT. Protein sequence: CAIRERTGNTEAFF.